This is a list of T cell receptor beta chains from one sample in a study of cytomegalovirus exposure and HLA in healthy donors. The table came from immunoSEQ multiplex PCR; TCRdb's copy has only in-frame clones and leaves some out. This table holds about 210,000 clones, roughly 82% found once. The source material was PBMCs. The receptors come from a man in his forties or fifties in good health and CMV-seropositive. CDR3s include the opening cysteine and the closing phenylalanine or tryptophan. D genes are given only for firm matches. Expanded clones are given a class, and other clones once, few, many or no size at all.

d_call j_call v_call clone_size cdr3_aa cdr3_nt
NA TRBJ2-7 TRBV11-3 once CASSARQGMEQYF TGTGCCAGCAGCGCCCGCCAGGGGATGGAGCAGTACTTC
TRBD1 TRBJ2-7 TRBV4-1 few CASSQDPGQSYEQYF TGCGCCAGCAGCCAAGATCCGGGACAGAGCTACGAGCAGTACTTC
TRBD1 TRBJ2-2 TRBV5-6 NA CASSRDRGQFGELFF TGTGCCAGCAGCCGCGACAGGGGGCAATTCGGGGAGCTGTTTTTT
NA TRBJ1-1 TRBV9 NA CASSGDSTVNTEAFF TGTGCCAGCAGCGGAGACAGTACCGTGAACACTGAAGCTTTCTTT
TRBD2 TRBJ2-4 TRBV19 NA CASSPGTSAKAKNIQYF TGTGCCAGTAGTCCTGGGACTAGCGCCAAAGCCAAAAACATTCAGTACTTC
TRBD1 TRBJ2-7 TRBV28 NA CASSPTGTGTYEQYF TGTGCCAGCAGTCCAACCGGGACAGGGACCTACGAGCAGTACTTC
NA TRBJ2-1 TRBV29-1 NA CSVDSPAQTLVNEQFF TGCAGCGTTGACTCTCCCGCCCAAACTTTGGTCAATGAGCAGTTCTTC
TRBD2 TRBJ2-5 TRBV12-5 NA CASGLVLGTSGETQYF TGTGCTAGTGGTTTGGTACTGGGGACTAGCGGAGAGACCCAGTACTTC
NA TRBJ2-1 TRBV29-1 few CSGLDRSSYNEQFF TGCAGCGGGCTAGACCGGAGCTCCTACAATGAGCAGTTCTTC
NA TRBJ1-1 TRBV28 NA CASSLLSPDRAFF TGTGCCAGCAGTTTATTAAGCCCCGACAGAGCTTTCTTT
NA TRBJ2-7 TRBV4-1 once CASSHFKGKVHEQYF TGCGCCAGCAGCCACTTCAAGGGGAAAGTCCACGAGCAGTACTTC
NA TRBJ1-2 TRBV7-2 NA CASSSLSTPSGRKVEGYTF TGTGCCAGCAGCTCCTTATCGACCCCAAGCGGACGGAAAGTCGAAGGCTACACCTTC
TRBD1 TRBJ1-4 TRBV9 NA CASSIQTGATNEKLFF TGTGCCAGCAGCATCCAGACAGGGGCGACTAATGAAAAACTGTTTTTT
NA TRBJ2-1 TRBV28 once CATLSGSRPYNEQFF TGTGCCACCCTTAGCGGTTCCCGTCCCTACAATGAGCAGTTCTTC